This T cell receptor (beta chain) originates from a study of cytomegalovirus exposure and HLA in healthy donors. Study conclusions and caveats: In a later analysis, compared with equally common non-associated chains, HLA-associated beta chains were more expanded. In a later analysis, specific HLA alleles were associated with under 20,000 TCR beta sequences at a 0.05 false discovery rate. The majority of CMV-associated TCR beta chains were reported as apparently HLA-restricted in a later analysis. There were some public TCRs occurring in many donors, but most TCR sequences were rare.

This clone has a handful of counts. Its antigen is undetermined. The V end lost 3 bases, the J end lost 9 bases, and 9 bases lay between the germline ends. CDR3 length: 12 amino acids. Germline CDR1 MGHDK, CDR2 SYGVNS. The PCR made use of 60 Vbeta and 13 Jbeta primers. This table comes from immunoSEQ multiplex PCR, and its TCRdb copy is limited to in-frame clones, with some not included. The table shows approximately 120,000 clones, with about four fifths occurring only once. The clonotype was recovered from a man between 18 and 29 years old in good health and CMV-seronegative. The sequencing input was PBMCs. V usage is TRBV25-1 and J usage is TRBJ1-3; D not certain. CDR3 bases: TGTGCCAGCAGTGAGGCGGGGAGCACCATATATTTT. This codes for CASSEAGSTIYF.